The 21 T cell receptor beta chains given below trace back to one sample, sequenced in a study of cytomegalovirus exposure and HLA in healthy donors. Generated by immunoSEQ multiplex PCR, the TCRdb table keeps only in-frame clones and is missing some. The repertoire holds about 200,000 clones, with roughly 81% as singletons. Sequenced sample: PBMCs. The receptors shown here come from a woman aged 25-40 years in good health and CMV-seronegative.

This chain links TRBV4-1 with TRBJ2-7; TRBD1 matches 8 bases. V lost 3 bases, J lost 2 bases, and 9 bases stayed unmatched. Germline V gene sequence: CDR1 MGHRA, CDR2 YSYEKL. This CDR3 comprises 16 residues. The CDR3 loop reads CASSQITRTGPYEQYF. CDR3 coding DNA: TGCGCCAGCAGCCAGATAACACGGACAGGGCCCTACGAGCAGTACTTC.

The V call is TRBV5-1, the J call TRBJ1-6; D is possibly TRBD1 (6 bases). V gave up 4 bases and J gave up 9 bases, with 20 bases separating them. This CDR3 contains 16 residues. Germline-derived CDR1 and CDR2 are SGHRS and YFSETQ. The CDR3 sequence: CASSPDSEYVASPLHF. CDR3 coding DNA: TGCGCCAGCAGCCCGGACAGTGAGTACGTTGCTTCACCCCTCCACTTT.

CDR3 protein: CASSVTSGSLSEQFF. The CDR3 DNA is TGCGCCAGCAGCGTTACTAGCGGGAGTTTAAGTGAGCAGTTCTTC. The chain employs TRBV4-1 and TRBJ2-1, with 11 bases lining up with TRBD2. The CDR3 length is 15 residues. Trimming took 5 bases from V and 9 from J; bases not matched to a gene: 9. Looked up from germline, CDR1 is MGHRA and CDR2 is YSYEKL.

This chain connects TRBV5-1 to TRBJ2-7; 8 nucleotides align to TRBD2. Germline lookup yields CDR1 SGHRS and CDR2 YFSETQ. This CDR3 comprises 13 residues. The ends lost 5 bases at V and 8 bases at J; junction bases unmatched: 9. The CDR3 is CASRDTSGVKQYF. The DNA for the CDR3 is TGCGCCAGCAGGGACACTAGCGGCGTTAAGCAGTACTTC.

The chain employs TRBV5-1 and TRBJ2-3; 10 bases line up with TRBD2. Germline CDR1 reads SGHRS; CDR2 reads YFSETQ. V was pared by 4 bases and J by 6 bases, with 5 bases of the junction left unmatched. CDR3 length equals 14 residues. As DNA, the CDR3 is TGCGCCAGCAGCCCTAGCGGGAGTAGGGATACGCAGTATTTT. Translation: CASSPSGSRDTQYF.

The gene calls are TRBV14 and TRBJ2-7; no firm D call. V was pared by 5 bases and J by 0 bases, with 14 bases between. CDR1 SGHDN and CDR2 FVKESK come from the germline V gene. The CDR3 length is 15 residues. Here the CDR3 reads CASSKNYQSSYEQYF. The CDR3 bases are TGTGCCAGCAGCAAAAACTACCAGAGCTCCTACGAGCAGTACTTC.

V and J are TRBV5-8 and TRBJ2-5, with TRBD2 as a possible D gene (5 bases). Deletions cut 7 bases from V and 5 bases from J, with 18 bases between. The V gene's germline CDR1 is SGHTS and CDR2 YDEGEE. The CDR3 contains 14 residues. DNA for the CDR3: TGTGCCAGCCTCGGGGATGGAAAGCAGGAGACCCAGTACTTC. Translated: CASLGDGKQETQYF.

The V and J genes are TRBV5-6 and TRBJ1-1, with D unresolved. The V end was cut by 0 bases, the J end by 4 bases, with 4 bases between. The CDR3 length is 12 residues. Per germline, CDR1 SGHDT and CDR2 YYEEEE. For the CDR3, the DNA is TGTGCCAGCAGCTTGGGGCTCACTGAAGCTTTCTTT. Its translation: CASSLGLTEAFF.

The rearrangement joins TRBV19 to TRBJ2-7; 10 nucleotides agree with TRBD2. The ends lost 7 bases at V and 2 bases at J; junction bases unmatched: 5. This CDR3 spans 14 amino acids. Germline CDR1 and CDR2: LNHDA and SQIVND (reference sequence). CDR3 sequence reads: CASTRTSGTYEQYF. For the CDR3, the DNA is TGTGCCAGTACCCGGACTAGCGGAACCTACGAGCAGTACTTC.

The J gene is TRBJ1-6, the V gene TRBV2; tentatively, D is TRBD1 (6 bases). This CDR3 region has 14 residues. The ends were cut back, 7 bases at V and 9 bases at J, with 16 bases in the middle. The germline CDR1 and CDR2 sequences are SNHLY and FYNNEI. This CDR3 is CASTAGDSGSPLHF. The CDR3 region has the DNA TGTGCCAGCACTGCAGGGGATTCAGGTTCACCCCTCCACTTT.

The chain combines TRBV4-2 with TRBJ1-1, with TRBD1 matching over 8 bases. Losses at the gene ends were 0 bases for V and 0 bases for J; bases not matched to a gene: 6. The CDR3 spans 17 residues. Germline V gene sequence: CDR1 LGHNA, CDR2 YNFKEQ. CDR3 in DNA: TGTGCCAGCAGCCAAGATCCGCGGGACAGGTTGAACACTGAAGCTTTCTTT. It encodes CASSQDPRDRLNTEAFF.

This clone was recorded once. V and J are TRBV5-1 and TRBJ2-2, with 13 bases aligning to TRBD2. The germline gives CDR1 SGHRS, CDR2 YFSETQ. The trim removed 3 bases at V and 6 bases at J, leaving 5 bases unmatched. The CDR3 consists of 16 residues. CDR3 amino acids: CASSYGLAGVAGELFF. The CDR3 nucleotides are TGCGCCAGCAGCTACGGACTAGCGGGAGTAGCCGGGGAGCTGTTTTTT.

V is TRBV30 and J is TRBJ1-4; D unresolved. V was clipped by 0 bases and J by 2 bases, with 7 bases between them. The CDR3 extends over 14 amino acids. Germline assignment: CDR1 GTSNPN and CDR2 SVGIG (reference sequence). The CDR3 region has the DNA TGTGCCTGGAGTGTGATCGGGACTAATGAAAAACTGTTTTTT. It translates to CAWSVIGTNEKLFF.

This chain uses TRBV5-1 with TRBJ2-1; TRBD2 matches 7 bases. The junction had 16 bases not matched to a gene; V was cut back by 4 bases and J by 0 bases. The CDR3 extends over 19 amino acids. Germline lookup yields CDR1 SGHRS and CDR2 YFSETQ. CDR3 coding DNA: TGCGCCAGCAGCGGGCGGGAGCCCCCCTTCTTAAGCTCCTACAATGAGCAGTTCTTC. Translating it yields CASSGREPPFLSSYNEQFF.

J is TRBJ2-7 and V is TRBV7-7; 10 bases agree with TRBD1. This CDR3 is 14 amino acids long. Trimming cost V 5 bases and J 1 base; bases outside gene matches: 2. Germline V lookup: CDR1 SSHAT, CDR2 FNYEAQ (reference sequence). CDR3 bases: TGTGCCAGCAGCGTGGACAGGGGGTCCTACGAGCAGTACTTC. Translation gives CASSVDRGSYEQYF.

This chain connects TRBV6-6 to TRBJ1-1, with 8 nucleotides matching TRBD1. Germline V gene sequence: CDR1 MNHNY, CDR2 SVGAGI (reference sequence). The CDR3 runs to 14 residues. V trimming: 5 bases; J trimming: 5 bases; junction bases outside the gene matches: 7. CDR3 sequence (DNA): TGTGCCAGCAGTCCACAGGGGGGCCGAACTGAAGCTTTCTTT. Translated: CASSPQGGRTEAFF.

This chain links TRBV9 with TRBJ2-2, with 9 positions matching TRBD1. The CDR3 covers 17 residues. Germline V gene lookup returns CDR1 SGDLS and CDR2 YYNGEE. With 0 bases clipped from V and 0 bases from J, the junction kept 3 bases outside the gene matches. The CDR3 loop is CASSVDRDRANTGELFF. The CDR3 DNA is TGTGCCAGCAGCGTAGATAGGGACAGGGCGAACACCGGGGAGCTGTTTTTT.

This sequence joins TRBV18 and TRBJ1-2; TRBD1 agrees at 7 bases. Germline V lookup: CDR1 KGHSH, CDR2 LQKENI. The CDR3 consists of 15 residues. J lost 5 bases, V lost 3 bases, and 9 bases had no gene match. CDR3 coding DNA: TGTGCCAGCTCACCGTCGAGAGGGGGCGAATATGGCTACACCTTC. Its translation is CASSPSRGGEYGYTF.

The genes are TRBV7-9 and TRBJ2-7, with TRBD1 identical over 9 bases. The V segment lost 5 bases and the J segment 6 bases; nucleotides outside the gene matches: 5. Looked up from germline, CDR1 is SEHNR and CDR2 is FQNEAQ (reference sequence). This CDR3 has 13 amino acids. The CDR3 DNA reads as TGTGCCAGCAGCCGGGGACAGGGAGGCGAGCAGTACTTC. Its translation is CASSRGQGGEQYF.

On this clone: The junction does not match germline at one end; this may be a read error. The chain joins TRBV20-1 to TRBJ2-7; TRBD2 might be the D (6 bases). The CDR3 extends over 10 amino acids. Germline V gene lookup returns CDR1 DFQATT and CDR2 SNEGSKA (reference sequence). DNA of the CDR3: TGCAGTGCTAGATATTTGGGACTCCTTTTC. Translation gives CSARYLGLLF.

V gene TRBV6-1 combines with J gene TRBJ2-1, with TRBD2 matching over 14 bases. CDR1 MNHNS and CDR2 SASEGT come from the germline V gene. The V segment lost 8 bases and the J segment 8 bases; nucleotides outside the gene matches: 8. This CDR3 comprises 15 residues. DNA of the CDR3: TGTGCCAGCTACCGACTAGCGGGAGGGCCCGATGAGCAGTTCTTC. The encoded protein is CASYRLAGGPDEQFF.